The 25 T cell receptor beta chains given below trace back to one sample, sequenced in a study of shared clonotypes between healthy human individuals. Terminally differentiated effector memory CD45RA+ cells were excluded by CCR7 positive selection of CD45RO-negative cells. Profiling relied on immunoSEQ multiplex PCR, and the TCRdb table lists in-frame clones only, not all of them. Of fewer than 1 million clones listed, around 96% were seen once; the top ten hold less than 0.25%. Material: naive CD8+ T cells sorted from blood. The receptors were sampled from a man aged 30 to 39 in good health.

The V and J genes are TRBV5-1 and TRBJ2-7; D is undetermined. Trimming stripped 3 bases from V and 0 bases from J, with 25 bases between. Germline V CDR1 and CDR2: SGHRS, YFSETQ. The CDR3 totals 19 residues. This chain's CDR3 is CASSSGQVGFSPSSYEQYF. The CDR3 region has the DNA TGCGCCAGCAGCTCGGGCCAAGTAGGGTTCTCCCCTAGCTCCTACGAGCAGTACTTC.

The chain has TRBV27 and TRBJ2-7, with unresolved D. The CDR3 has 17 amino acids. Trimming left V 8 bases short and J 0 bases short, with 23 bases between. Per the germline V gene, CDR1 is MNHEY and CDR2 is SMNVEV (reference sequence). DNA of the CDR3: TGTGCCAGCCTCCCTCTCCCGGGCTACCAAAGCTCCTACGAGCAGTACTTC. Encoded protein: CASLPLPGYQSSYEQYF.

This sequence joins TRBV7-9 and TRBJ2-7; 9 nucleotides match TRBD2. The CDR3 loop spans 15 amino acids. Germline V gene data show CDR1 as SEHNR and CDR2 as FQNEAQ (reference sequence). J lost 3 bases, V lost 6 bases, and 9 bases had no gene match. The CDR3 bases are TGTGCCAGCAGTCCGACTAGCGGAGAGAACTACGAGCAGTACTTC. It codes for CASSPTSGENYEQYF.

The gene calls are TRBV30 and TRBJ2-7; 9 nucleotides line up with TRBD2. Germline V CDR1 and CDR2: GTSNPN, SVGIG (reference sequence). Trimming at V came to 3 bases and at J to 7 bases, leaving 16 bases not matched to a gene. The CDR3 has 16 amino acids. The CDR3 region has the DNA TGTGCCTGGAGGCAGATAGCGGGAGAGGGACCAGTAGAGCAGTACTTC. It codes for CAWRQIAGEGPVEQYF.

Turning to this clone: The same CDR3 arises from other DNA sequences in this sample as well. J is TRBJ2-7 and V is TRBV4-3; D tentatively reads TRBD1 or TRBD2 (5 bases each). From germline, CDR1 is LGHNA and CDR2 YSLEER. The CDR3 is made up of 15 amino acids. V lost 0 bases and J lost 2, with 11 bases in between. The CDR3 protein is CASSQDRGGTYEQYF. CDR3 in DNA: TGCGCCAGCAGCCAAGATCGGGGCGGAACCTACGAGCAGTACTTC.

The CDR3 region is CASSQEASGIVNEQFF. Written as DNA, the CDR3 is TGCGCCAGCAGCCAAGAGGCTAGCGGGATTGTCAATGAGCAGTTCTTC. The rearrangement uses TRBV4-1 and TRBJ2-1; TRBD2 matches at 9 bases. This CDR3 is 16 amino acids long. Trimming cost V 0 bases and J 6 bases; bases outside gene matches: 6. CDR1 and CDR2 (germline): MGHRA, YSYEKL.

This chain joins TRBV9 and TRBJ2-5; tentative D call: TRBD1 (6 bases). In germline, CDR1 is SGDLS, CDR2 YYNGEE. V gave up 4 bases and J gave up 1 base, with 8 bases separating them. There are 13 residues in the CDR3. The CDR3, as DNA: TGTGCCAGCAGCACAGGGATCCAAGAGACCCAGTACTTC. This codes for CASSTGIQETQYF.

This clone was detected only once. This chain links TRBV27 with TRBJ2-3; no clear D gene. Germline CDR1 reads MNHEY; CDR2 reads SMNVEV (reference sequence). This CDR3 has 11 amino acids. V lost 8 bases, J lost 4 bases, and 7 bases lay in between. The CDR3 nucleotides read TGTGCCAGCGGAGTGTCAGATACGCAGTATTTT. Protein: CASGVSDTQYF.

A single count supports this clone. The CDR3 here is CSVDGQGTLHNEQFF. The CDR3 DNA follows: TGCAGCGTTGACGGACAGGGAACCCTCCACAATGAGCAGTTCTTC. V and J are TRBV29-1 and TRBJ2-1; 8 positions agree with TRBD1. The ends lost 3 bases at V and 5 bases at J; junction bases unmatched: 9. Germline V CDR1 and CDR2: SQVTM, ANQGSEA. The CDR3 is 15 amino acids.

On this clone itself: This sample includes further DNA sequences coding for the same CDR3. CDR3 DNA: TGTGCCAGCAGCTTAGACCCAGGGTCCTACGAGCAGTACTTC. It codes for CASSLDPGSYEQYF. The chain links TRBV7-2 to TRBJ2-7, with D perhaps TRBD1 (5 bases). The germline gives CDR1 SGHTA, CDR2 FQGNSA. The V gene lost 1 base and the J gene lost 1 base, with 8 bases spanning the gap. This CDR3 is 14 amino acids long.

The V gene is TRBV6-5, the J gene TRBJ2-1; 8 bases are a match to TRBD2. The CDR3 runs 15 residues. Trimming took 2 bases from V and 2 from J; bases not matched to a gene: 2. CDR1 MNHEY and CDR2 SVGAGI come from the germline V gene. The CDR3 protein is CASSYGTSTYNEQFF. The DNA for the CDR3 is TGTGCCAGCAGTTACGGGACTAGTACCTACAATGAGCAGTTCTTC.

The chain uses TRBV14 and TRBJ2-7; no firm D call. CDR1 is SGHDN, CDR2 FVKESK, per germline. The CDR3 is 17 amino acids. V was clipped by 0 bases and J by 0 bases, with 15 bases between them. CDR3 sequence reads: CASSQDRSRVNSYEQYF. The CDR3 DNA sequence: TGTGCCAGCAGCCAAGATCGAAGCCGGGTAAACTCCTACGAGCAGTACTTC.

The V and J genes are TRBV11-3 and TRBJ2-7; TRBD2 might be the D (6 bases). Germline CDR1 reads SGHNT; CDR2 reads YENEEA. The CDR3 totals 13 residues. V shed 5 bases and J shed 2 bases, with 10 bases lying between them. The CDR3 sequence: CASSPGGTYEQYF. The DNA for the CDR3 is TGTGCCAGCAGCCCTGGGGGGACCTACGAGCAGTACTTC.

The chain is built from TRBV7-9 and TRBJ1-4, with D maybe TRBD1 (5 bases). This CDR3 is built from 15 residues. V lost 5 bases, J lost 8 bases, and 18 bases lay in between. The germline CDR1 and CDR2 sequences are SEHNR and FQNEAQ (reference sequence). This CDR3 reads CASSVPGQGREKLFF. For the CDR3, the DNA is TGTGCCAGCAGCGTCCCGGGTCAGGGACGGGAAAAACTGTTTTTT.

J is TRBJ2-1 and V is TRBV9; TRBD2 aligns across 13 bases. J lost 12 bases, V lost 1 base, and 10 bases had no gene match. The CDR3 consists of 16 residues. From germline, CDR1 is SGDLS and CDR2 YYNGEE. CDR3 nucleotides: TGTGCCAGCAGCGTATCCGGGACTAGCGGGAATTGGGGGCAGTTCTTC. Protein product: CASSVSGTSGNWGQFF.

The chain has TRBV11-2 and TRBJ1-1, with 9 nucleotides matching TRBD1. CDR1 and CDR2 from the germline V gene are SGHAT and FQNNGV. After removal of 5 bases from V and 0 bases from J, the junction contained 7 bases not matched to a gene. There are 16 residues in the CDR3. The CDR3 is CASSHRTGDMNTEAFF. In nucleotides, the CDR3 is TGTGCCAGCAGCCATCGGACAGGGGACATGAACACTGAAGCTTTCTTT. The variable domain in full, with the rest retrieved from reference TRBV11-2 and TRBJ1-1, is EAGVAQSPRYKIIEKRQSVAFWCNPISGHATLYWYQQILGQGPKLLIQFQNNGVVDDSQLPKDRFSAERLKGVDSTLKIQPAKLEDSAVYLCASSHRTGDMNTEAFFGQGTRLTVV.

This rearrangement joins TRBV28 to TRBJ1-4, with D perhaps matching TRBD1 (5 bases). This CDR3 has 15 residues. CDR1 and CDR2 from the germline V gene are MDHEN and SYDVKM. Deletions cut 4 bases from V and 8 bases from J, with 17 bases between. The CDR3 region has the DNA TGTGCCAGCAGTTGGGACGGGACGGGGGACGAAAAACTGTTTTTT. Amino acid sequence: CASSWDGTGDEKLFF. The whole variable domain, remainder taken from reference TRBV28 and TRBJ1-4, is DVKVTQSSRYLVKRTGEKVFLECVQDMDHENMFWYRQDPGLGLRLIYFSYDVKMKEKGDIPEGYSVSREKKERFSLILESASTNQTSMYLCASSWDGTGDEKLFFGSGTQLSVL.

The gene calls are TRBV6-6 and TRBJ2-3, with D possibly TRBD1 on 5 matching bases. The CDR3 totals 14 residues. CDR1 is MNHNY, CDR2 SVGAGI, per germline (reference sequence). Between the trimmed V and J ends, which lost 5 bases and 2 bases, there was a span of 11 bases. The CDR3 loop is CASSTGPNTDTQYF. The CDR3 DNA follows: TGTGCCAGCAGTACAGGACCTAACACAGATACGCAGTATTTT.

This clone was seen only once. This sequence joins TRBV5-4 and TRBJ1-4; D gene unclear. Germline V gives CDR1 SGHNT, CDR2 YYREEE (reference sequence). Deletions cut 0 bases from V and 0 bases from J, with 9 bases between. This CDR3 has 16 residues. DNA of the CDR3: TGTGCCAGCAGCTTGGATCCTCTTACAACTAATGAAAAACTGTTTTTT. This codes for CASSLDPLTTNEKLFF.

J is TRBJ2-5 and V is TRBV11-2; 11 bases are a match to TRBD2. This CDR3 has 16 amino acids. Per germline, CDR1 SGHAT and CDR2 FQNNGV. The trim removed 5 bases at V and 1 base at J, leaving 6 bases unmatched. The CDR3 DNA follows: TGTGCCAGCAGCCCCCGACTAGCGGGGATCCAAGAGACCCAGTACTTC. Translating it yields CASSPRLAGIQETQYF.

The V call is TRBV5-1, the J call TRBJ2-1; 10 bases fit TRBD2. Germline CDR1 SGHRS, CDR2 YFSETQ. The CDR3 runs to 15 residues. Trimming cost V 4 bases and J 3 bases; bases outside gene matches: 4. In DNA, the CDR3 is TGCGCCAGCAGCACTAGCGGGACGAACTACAATGAGCAGTTCTTC. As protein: CASSTSGTNYNEQFF.

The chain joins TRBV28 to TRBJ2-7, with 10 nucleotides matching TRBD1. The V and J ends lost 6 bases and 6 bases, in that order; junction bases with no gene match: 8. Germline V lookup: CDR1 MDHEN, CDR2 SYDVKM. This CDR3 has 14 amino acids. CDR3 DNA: TGTGCCAGCAGCCCCGACAGGGGGCGGTGCGAGCAGTACTTC. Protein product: CASSPDRGRCEQYF.

CDR3 amino acids: CASSPPGLAESYEQYF. The CDR3 DNA reads TGTGCCAGCAGCCCGCCGGGACTAGCGGAAAGCTACGAGCAGTACTTC. This sequence joins TRBV9 and TRBJ2-7; 11 bases fit TRBD2. V was pared by 4 bases and J by 3 bases, with 9 bases of the junction left unmatched. In germline, CDR1 is SGDLS, CDR2 YYNGEE. The CDR3 sequence is 16 residues long.

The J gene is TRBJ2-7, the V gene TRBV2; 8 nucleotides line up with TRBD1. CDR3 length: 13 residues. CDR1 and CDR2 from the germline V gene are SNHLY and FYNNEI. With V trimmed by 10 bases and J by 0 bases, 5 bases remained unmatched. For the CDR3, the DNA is TGTGCCACCCGACAGGGGAGCTCCTACGAGCAGTACTTC. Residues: CATRQGSSYEQYF.

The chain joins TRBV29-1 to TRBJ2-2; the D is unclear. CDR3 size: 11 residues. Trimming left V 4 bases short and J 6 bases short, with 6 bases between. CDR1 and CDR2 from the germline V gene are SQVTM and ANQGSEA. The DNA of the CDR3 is TGCAGCGTTGGGCTGTCCGGGGAGCTGTTTTTT. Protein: CSVGLSGELFF.